This TCR beta chain was profiled in a study of T cell repertoires in cytomegalovirus infection. Study results and limitations: Carriage of CMV together with the relevant HLA was identifiable through cumulative public TCR beta family frequency.

TCRdb used MiXCR to reprocess the reads, holding one entry per CDR3 protein. The table shows around 540,000 distinct CDR3 sequences, with 30% to 40% occurring only once. As for this clonotype: Its antigen is unidentified.

The receptor comes from a human donor in good health (CMV status not recorded). Some clones in this sample may be carry-over from other donors' samples. Material: cultured PBMCs, obtained from culture after CMV antigen stimulation.

The CDR3 region is CASSILTSGTYNEQFF. CDR3 DNA sequence: TGTGCCAGTAGTATCCTAACTAGCGGGACCTACAATGAGCAGTTCTTC. This rearrangement joins TRBV19 to TRBJ2-1; TRBD2 matches at 10 bases. Germline CDR1 is LNHDA and CDR2 is SQIVND (reference sequence). The CDR3 extends over 16 amino acids. V was pared by 3 bases and J by 2 bases, with 4 bases of the junction left unmatched.